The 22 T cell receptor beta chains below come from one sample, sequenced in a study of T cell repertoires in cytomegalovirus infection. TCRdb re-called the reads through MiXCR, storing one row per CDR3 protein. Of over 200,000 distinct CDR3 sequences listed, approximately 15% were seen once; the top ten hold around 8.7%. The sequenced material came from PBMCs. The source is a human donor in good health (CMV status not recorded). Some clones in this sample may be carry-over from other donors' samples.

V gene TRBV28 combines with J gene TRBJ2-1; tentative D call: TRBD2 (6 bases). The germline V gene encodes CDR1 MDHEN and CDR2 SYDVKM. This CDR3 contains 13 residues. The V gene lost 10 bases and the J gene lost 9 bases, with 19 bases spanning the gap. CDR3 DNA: TGTGCCACCAAGGGACTCCCCTCAATTGAGCAGTTCTTC. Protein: CATKGLPSIEQFF.

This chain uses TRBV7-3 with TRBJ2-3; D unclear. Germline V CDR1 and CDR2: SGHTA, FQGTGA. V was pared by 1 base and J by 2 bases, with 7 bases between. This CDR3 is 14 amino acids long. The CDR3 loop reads CASSLRGPTDTQYF. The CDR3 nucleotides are TGTGCCAGCAGCTTAAGAGGTCCCACAGATACGCAGTATTTT.

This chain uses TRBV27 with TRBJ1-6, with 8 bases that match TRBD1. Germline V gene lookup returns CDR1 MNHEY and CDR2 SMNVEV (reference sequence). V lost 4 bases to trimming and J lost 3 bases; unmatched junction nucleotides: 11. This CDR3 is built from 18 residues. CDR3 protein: CASSSPDRGHDYNSPLHF. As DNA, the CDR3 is TGTGCCAGCAGTTCACCAGACAGGGGTCACGACTATAATTCACCCCTCCACTTT.

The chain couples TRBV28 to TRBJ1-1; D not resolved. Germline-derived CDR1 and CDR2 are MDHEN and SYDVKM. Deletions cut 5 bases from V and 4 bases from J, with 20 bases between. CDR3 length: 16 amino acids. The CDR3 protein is CASSPPELGEITEAFF. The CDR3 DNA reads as TGTGCCAGCAGTCCCCCGGAACTCGGAGAGATCACTGAAGCTTTCTTT.

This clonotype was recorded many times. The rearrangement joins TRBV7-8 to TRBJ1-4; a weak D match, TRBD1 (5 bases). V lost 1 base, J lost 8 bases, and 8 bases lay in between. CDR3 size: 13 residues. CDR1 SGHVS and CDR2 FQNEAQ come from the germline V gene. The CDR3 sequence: CASSLGGSEKLFF. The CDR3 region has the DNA TGTGCCAGCAGCTTAGGGGGGAGCGAAAAACTGTTTTTT.

CDR3 sequence (DNA): TGCGCCAGCAGTGAGTCCGCGGGAAGCTCCTACGAGCAGTACTTC. Its translation: CASSESAGSSYEQYF. This chain uses TRBV10-2 with TRBJ2-7; D perhaps matches TRBD2 (6 bases). The germline gives CDR1 WSHSY, CDR2 SAAADI. The CDR3 is 15 amino acids. V gave up 0 bases and J gave up 0 bases, with 9 bases separating them.

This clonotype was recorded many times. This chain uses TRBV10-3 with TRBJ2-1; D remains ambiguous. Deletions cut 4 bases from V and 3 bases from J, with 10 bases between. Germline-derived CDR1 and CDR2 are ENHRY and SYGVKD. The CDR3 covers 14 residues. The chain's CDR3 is CAISGHEVYNEQFF. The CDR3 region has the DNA TGTGCCATCAGTGGGCATGAGGTCTACAATGAGCAGTTCTTC.

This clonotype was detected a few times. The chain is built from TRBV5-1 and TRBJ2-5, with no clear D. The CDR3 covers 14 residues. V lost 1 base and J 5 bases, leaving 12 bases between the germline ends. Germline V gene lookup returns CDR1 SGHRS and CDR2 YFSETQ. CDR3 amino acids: CASSLREPRETQYF. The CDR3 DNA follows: TGCGCCAGCAGCTTGAGAGAACCCCGGGAGACCCAGTACTTC.

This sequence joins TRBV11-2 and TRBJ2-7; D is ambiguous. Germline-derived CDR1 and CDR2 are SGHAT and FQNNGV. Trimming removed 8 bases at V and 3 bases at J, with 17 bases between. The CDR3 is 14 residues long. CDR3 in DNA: TGTGCCAGCTCCACCAGCGTGGTGAGCTACGAGCAGTACTTC. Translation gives CASSTSVVSYEQYF.

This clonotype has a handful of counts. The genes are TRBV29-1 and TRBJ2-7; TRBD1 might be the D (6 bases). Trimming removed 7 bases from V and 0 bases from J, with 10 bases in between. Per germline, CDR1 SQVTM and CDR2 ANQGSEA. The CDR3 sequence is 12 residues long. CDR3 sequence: CSAEGDSYEQYF. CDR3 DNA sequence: TGCAGCGCCGAGGGGGACTCCTACGAGCAGTACTTC.

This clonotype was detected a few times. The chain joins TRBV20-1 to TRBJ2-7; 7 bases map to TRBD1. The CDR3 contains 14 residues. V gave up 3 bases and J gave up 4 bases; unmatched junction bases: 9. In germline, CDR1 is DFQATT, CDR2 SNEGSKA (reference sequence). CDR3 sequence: CSARSSGTDYEQYF. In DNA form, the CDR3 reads TGCAGTGCTAGGTCCTCCGGGACAGATTACGAGCAGTACTTC.

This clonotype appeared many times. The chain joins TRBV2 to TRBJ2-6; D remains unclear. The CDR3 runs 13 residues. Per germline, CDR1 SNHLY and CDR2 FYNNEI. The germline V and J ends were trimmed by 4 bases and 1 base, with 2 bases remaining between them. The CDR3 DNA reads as TGTGCCAGCAGTGGATCTGGGGCCAACGTCCTGACTTTC. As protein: CASSGSGANVLTF.

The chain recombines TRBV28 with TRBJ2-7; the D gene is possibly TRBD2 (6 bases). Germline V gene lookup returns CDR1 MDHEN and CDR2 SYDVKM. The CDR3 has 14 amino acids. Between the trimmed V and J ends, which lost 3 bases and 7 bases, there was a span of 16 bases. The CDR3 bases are TGTGCCAGCAGTTTTGTGGGGGGACTGGGGGAGCAGTACTTC. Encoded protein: CASSFVGGLGEQYF.

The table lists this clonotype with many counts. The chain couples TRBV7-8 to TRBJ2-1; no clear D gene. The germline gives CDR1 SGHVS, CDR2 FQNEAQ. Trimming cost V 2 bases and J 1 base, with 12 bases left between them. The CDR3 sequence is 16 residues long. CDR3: CASSLNSDSSYNEQFF. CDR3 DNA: TGTGCCAGCAGCTTAAACTCAGACTCTTCCTACAATGAGCAGTTCTTC. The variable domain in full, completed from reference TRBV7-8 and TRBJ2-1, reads GAGVSQSPRYKVAKRGQDVALRCDPISGHVSLFWYQQALGQGPEFLTYFQNEAQLDKSGLPSDRFFAERPEGSVSTLKIQRTQQEDSAVYLCASSLNSDSSYNEQFFGPGTRLTVL.

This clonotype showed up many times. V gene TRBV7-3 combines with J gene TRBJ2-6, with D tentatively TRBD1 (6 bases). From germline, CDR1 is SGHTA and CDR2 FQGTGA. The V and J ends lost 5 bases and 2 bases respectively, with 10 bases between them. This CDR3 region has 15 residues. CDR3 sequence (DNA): TGTGCCAGCAGCCCATACAGGGCTGGGGCCAACGTCCTGACTTTC. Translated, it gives CASSPYRAGANVLTF.

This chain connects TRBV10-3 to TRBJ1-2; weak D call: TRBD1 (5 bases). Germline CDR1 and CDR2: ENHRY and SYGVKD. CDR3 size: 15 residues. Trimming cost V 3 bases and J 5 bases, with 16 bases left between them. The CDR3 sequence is CAISDVGRESYGYTF. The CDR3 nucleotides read TGTGCCATCAGTGATGTGGGCAGGGAAAGTTATGGCTACACCTTC.

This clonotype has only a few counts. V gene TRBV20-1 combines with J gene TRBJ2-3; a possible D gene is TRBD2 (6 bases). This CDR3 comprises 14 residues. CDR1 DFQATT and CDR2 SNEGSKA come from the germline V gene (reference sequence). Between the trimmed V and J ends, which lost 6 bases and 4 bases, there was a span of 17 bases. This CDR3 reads CSAQSAGLPDTQYF. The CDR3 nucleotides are TGCAGTGCCCAAAGTGCGGGGCTCCCAGATACGCAGTATTTT.

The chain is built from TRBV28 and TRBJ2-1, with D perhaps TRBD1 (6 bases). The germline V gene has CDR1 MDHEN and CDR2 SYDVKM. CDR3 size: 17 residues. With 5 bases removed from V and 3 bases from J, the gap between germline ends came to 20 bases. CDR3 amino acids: CASSRMSETGGYNEQFF. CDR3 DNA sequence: TGTGCCAGCAGTCGGATGTCGGAGACAGGAGGCTACAATGAGCAGTTCTTC.

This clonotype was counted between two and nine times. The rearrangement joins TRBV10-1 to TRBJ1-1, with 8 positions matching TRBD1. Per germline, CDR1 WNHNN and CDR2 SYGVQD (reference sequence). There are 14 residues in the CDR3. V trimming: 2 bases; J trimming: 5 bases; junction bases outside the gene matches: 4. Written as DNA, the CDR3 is TGCGCCAGCAGTGAGAGTTACAGGGGGACTGAAGCTTTCTTT. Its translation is CASSESYRGTEAFF.

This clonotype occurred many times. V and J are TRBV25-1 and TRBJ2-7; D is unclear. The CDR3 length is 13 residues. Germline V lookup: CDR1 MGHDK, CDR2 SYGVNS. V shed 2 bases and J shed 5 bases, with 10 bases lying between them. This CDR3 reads CASSEGPSHEQYF. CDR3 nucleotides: TGTGCCAGCAGTGAAGGCCCGTCTCACGAGCAGTACTTC.

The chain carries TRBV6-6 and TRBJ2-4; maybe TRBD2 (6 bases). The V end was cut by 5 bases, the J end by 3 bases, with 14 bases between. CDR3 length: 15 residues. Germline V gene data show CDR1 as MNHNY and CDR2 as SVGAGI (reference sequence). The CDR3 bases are TGTGCCAGCAGTGGGGGGACTGCCATCAAAAACATTCAGTACTTC. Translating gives CASSGGTAIKNIQYF.

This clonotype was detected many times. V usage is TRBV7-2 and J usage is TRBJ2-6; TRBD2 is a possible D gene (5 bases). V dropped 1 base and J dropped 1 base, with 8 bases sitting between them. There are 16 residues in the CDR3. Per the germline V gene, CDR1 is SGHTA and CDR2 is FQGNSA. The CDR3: CASSLGGGSGANVLTF. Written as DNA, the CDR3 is TGTGCCAGCAGCTTAGGTGGCGGGTCTGGGGCCAACGTCCTGACTTTC.